The 12 T cell receptor beta chains given below trace back to one sample, sequenced in a study of T cells in Graves' hyperthyroidism and ophthalmopathy. TCR beta CDR3 regions were amplified from RNA. Researchers ran a first-round RT-PCR on the TCR CDR3 using the HTBI primer set. One entry per CDR3 protein, called by TCRdb with MiXCR from the multiplex PCR reads. The table shows fewer than 500,000 distinct CDR3 sequences, with about 15% occurring only once. Specimen: blood. These receptors were obtained from a man aged 18 to 30 with Graves' ophthalmopathy.

This clonotype was observed many times. The chain combines TRBV12-3 or TRBV12-4 with TRBJ1-5, with D tentatively TRBD1 (6 bases). Trimming shortened V by 8 bases and J by 7 bases, and 12 bases separated the two germline ends. This CDR3 has 12 amino acids. The CDR3 here is CASSFGGQPQHF. DNA for the CDR3: TGTGCCAGCTCGTTTGGGGGCCAGCCCCAGCATTTT.

Ten or more counts support this clonotype. J is TRBJ2-5 and V is TRBV24-1; 8 bases are a match to TRBD2. V shed 3 bases, J shed 5 bases, and the junction held 7 bases outside the gene matches. The CDR3 has 15 amino acids. Germline V gene lookup returns CDR1 KGHDR and CDR2 SFDVKD. The CDR3 region is CATSDPGGGMETQYF. The DNA of the CDR3 is TGTGCCACCAGTGATCCCGGGGGGGGAATGGAGACCCAGTACTTC.

This clonotype has at least ten counts. The chain links TRBV27 to TRBJ2-3; D is perhaps TRBD2 (6 bases). The V and J ends lost 4 bases and 5 bases respectively, with 19 bases between them. The CDR3 spans 16 residues. Germline CDR1 MNHEY, CDR2 SMNVEV (reference sequence). Here the CDR3 DNA reads TGTGCCAGCAGTTGGACCCGGGGTAGCGGTGGAGATACGCAGTATTTT. Translated: CASSWTRGSGGDTQYF.

V is TRBV28 and J is TRBJ2-1, with 10 bases matching TRBD2. Germline V gene sequence: CDR1 MDHEN, CDR2 SYDVKM. The ends lost 6 bases at V and 6 bases at J; junction bases unmatched: 11. This CDR3 has 16 amino acids. This CDR3 reads CASSSYTSGAVNEQFF. In DNA form, the CDR3 reads TGTGCCAGCAGCTCTTACACTAGCGGGGCGGTCAATGAGCAGTTCTTC.

V gene TRBV28 combines with J gene TRBJ2-5; possibly TRBD2 for D (5 bases). V lost 3 bases, J lost 5 bases, and 10 bases lay in between. The CDR3 is 13 amino acids. The germline V gene encodes CDR1 MDHEN and CDR2 SYDVKM. DNA for the CDR3: TGTGCCAGCAGTTTTAGCGTCCCGGAGACCCAGTACTTC. Encoded protein: CASSFSVPETQYF.

This clonotype was seen repeatedly, ten times or more. V gene TRBV5-4 combines with J gene TRBJ2-1; the D is unclear. The germline V gene has CDR1 SGHNT and CDR2 YYREEE (reference sequence). V was shortened by 0 bases and J by 5 bases, with 9 bases between the two germline ends. The CDR3 contains 14 residues. The CDR3, as DNA: TGTGCCAGCAGCTTGGTTGGGGATCACAATGAGCAGTTCTTC. Amino acid sequence: CASSLVGDHNEQFF.

The sample holds many counts of this clonotype. This chain joins TRBV29-1 and TRBJ2-1, with D possibly matching TRBD2 (6 bases). The CDR3 loop spans 15 amino acids. V lost 4 bases to trimming and J lost 3 bases, with 16 bases between them. Germline loops: CDR1 SQVTM, CDR2 ANQGSEA. This CDR3 reads CSVARAGSGYNEQFF. The CDR3 coding sequence is TGCAGCGTTGCGAGGGCCGGGAGTGGCTACAATGAGCAGTTCTTC.

This clonotype was counted many times. The rearrangement links TRBV10-3 to TRBJ1-1, with D possibly being TRBD1 (6 bases). CDR1 is ENHRY, CDR2 SYGVKD, per germline. The CDR3 consists of 15 residues. Trimming cost V 3 bases and J 3 bases, with 14 bases left between them. The CDR3 bases are TGTGCCATCAGTGATCTCGGGGGGCGCGACACTGAAGCTTTCTTT. It yields the protein CAISDLGGRDTEAFF.

In this sample, this clonotype turned up many times. The gene calls are TRBV15 and TRBJ2-7; D is unresolved. CDR1 is LNHNV, CDR2 YYDKDF, per germline (reference sequence). The CDR3 runs to 12 residues. Trimming left V 1 base short and J 3 bases short, with 4 bases between. The CDR3 sequence: CATSRGFYEQYF. The CDR3 DNA reads TGTGCCACCAGCAGAGGCTTCTACGAGCAGTACTTC.

V and J are TRBV7-2 and TRBJ1-5, with D perhaps TRBD1 (6 bases). V lost 5 bases and J lost 5, with 16 bases in between. From germline, CDR1 is SGHTA and CDR2 FQGNSA. The CDR3 has 15 amino acids. CDR3 protein: CASSPGEQGYQPQHF. The CDR3 bases are TGTGCCAGCAGCCCCGGGGAACAGGGCTATCAGCCCCAGCATTTT.

This clonotype was seen only once. V is TRBV20-1 and J is TRBJ1-2; TRBD1 matches at 7 bases. V shed 6 bases, J shed 3 bases, and the junction held 10 bases outside the gene matches. There are 14 residues in the CDR3. Germline loops: CDR1 DFQATT, CDR2 SNEGSKA (reference sequence). CDR3 amino acids: CSAPTLTGYYGYTF. The DNA of the CDR3 is TGCAGTGCCCCAACCCTGACAGGGTACTATGGCTACACCTTC.

This clonotype was seen more than once but under ten times. This chain links TRBV4-2 with TRBJ1-4; D unresolved. In germline, CDR1 is LGHNA, CDR2 YNFKEQ. V was pared by 1 base and J by 3 bases, with 9 bases between. The CDR3 sequence is 15 residues long. CDR3 DNA: TGTGCCAGCAGCCAAGGGGCAGGATCTAATGAAAAACTGTTTTTT. Translated: CASSQGAGSNEKLFF.